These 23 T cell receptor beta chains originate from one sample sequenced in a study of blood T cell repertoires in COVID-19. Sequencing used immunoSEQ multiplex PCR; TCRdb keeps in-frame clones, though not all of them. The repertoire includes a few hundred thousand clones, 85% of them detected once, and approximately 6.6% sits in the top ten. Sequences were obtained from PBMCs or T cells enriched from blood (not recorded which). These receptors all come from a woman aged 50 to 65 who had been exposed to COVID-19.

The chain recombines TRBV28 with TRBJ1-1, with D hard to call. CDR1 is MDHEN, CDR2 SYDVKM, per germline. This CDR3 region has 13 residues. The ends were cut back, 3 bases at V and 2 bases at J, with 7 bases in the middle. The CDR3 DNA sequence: TGTGCCAGCAGTTTGGGCAGAAACACTGAAGCTTTCTTT. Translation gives CASSLGRNTEAFF.

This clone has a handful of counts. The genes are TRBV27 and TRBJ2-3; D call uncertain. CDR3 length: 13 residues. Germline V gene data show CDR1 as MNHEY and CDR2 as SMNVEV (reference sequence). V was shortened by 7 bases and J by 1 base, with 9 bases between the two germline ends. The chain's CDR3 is CASIPRGTDTQYF. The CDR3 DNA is TGTGCCAGCATCCCTAGAGGCACAGATACGCAGTATTTT.

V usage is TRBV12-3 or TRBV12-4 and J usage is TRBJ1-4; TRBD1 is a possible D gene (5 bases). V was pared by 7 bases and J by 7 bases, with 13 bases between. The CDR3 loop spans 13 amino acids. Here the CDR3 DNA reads TGTGCCAGCACCTCAGGGATAGGTGAAAAACTGTTTTTT. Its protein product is CASTSGIGEKLFF.

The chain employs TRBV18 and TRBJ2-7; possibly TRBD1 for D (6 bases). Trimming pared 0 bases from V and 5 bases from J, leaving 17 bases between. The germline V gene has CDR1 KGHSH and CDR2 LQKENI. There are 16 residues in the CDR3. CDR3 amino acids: CASSPPLTGVTNEQYF. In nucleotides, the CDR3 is TGTGCCAGCTCACCACCGTTGACAGGTGTAACTAACGAGCAGTACTTC.

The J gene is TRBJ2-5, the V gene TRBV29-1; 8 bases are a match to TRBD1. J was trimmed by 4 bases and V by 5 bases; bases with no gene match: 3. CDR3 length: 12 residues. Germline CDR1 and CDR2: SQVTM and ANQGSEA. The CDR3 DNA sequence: TGCAGCGTTCTTACAGGGGGAGAGACCCAGTACTTC. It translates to CSVLTGGETQYF. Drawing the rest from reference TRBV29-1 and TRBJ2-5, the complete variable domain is SAVISQKPSRDICQRGTSLTIQCQVDSQVTMMFWYRQQPGQSLTLIATANQGSEATYESGFVIDKFPISRPNLTFSTLTVSNMSPEDSSIYLCSVLTGGETQYFGPGTRLLVL.

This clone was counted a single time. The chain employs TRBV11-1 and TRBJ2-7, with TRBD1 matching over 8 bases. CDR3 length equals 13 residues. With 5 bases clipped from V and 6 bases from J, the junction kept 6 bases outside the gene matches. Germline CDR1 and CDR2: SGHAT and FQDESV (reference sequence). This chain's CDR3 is CASSIDRGAEQYF. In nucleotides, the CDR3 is TGTGCCAGCAGCATAGACAGGGGTGCCGAGCAGTACTTC.

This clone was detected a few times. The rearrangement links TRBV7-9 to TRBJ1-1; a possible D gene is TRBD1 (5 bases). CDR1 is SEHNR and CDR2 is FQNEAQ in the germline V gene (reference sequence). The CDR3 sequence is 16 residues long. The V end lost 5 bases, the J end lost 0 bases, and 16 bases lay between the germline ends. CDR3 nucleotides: TGTGCCAGCAGCCCTCTGGCCGGGGGACTGAACACTGAAGCTTTCTTT. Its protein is CASSPLAGGLNTEAFF.

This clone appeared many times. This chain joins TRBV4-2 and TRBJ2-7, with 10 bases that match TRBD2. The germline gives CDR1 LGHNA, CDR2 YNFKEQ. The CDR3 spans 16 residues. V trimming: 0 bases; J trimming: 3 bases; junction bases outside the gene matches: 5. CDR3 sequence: CASSQERTSGHYEQYF. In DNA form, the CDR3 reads TGTGCCAGCAGCCAAGAACGGACTAGCGGACACTACGAGCAGTACTTC.

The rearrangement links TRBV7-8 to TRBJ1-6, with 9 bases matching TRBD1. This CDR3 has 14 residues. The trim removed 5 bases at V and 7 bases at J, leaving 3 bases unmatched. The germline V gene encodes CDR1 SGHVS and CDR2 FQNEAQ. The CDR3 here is CASSRGQGNSPLHF. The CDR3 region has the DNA TGTGCCAGCAGCCGCGGACAGGGGAATTCACCCCTCCACTTT.

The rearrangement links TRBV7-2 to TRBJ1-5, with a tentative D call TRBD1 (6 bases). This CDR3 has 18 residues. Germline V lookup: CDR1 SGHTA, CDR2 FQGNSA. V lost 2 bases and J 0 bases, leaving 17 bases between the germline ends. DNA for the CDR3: TGTGCCAGCAGCTTACAAATGGGGGCGGCCCTTAGCAATCAGCCCCAGCATTTT. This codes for CASSLQMGAALSNQPQHF.

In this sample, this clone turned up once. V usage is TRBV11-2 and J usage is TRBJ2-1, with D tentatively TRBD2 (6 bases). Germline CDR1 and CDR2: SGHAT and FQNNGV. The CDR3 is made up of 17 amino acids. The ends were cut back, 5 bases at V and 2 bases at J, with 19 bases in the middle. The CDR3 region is CASSQPSSVMTYNEQFF. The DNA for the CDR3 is TGTGCCAGCAGCCAACCTTCTAGCGTTATGACCTACAATGAGCAGTTCTTC.

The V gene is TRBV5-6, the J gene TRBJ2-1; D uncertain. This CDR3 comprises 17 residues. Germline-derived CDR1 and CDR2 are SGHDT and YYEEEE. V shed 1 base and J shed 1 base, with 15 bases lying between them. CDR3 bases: TGTGCCAGCAGCTTGTCCCTAGTACCCTCTTCCTACAATGAGCAGTTCTTC. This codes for CASSLSLVPSSYNEQFF.

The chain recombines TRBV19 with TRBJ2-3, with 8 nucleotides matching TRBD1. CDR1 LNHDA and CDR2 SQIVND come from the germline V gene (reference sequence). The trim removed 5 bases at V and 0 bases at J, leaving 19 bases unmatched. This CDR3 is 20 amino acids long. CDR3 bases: TGTGCCAGTAGTCCCCAAGGCAACAGCCCTCAGGGGGCTAGCACAGATACGCAGTATTTT. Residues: CASSPQGNSPQGASTDTQYF.

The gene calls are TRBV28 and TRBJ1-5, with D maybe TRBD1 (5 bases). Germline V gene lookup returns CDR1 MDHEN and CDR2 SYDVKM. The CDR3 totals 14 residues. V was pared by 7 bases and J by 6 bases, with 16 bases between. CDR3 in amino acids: CASTGGGVGQPQHF. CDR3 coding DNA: TGTGCCAGCACTGGCGGGGGGGTGGGTCAGCCCCAGCATTTT.

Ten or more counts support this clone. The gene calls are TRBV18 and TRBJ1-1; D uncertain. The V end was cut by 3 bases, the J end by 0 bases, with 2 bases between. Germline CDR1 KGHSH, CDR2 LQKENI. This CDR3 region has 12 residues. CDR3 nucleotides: TGTGCCAGCTCACCTATGAACACTGAAGCTTTCTTT. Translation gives CASSPMNTEAFF.

The CDR3 sequence is CASSLSTGVVYGYTF. The CDR3 coding sequence is TGTGCCAGCAGCTTGTCGACAGGGGTCGTCTATGGCTACACCTTC. The rearrangement uses TRBV5-4 and TRBJ1-2; the match to TRBD1 covers 8 bases. Trimming at V came to 1 base and at J to 4 bases, leaving 6 bases not matched to a gene. Germline V lookup: CDR1 SGHNT, CDR2 YYREEE (reference sequence). The CDR3 loop spans 15 amino acids.

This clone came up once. CDR3 sequence reads: CASSQERRGTNYGYTF. The CDR3 coding sequence is TGCGCCAGCAGCCAAGAACGGCGCGGAACTAACTATGGCTACACCTTC. V and J are TRBV4-3 and TRBJ1-2; unclear D gene. Trimming left V 0 bases short and J 0 bases short, with 11 bases between. Germline loops: CDR1 LGHNA, CDR2 YSLEER. CDR3 size: 16 residues.

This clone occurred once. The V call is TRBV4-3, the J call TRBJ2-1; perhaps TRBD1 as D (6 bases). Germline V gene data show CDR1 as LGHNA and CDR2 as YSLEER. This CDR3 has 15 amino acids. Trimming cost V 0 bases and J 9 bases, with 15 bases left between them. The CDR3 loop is CASSQDRARGSEQFF. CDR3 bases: TGCGCCAGCAGCCAAGATCGGGCCAGGGGAAGTGAGCAGTTCTTC.

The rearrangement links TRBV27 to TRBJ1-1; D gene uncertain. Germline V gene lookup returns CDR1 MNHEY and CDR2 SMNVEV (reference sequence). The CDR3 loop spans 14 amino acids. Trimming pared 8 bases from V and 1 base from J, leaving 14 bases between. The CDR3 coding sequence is TGTGCCAGCTCCTTATTTTGGGCGAACACTGAAGCTTTCTTT. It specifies CASSLFWANTEAFF.

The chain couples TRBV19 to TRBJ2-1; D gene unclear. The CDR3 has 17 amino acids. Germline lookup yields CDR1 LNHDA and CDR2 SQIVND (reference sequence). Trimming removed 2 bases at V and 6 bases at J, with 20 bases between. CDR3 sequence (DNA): TGTGCCAGTAGTATACCCGGTATAAGTTCTCGAGGCAATGAGCAGTTCTTC. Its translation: CASSIPGISSRGNEQFF.

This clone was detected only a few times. CDR3 region: CAISESIRDNSYEQYF. CDR3 bases: TGTGCCATCAGTGAGTCGATCCGGGACAACTCCTACGAGCAGTACTTC. This chain uses TRBV10-3 with TRBJ2-7; D might be TRBD1 (6 bases). The CDR3 consists of 16 residues. The V gene lost 0 bases and the J gene lost 0 bases, with 12 bases spanning the gap. The V gene's germline CDR1 is ENHRY and CDR2 SYGVKD.

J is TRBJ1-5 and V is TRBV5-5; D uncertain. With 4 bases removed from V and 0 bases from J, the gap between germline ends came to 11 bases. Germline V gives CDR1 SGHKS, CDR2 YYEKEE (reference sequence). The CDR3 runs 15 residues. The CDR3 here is CASSPRLFSNQPQHF. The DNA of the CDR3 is TGTGCCAGCAGCCCCAGGCTATTTAGCAATCAGCCCCAGCATTTT.

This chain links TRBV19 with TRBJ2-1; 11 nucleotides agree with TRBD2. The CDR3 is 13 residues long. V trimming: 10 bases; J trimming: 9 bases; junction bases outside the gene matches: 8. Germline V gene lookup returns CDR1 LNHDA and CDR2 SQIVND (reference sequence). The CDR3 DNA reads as TGTGCCACCAGACTAGCGGGGAGACTTGAGCAGTTCTTC. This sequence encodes CATRLAGRLEQFF.